This T cell receptor beta chain was recovered during a study of cytomegalovirus exposure and HLA in healthy donors. Study-wide results and caveats: Solely CMV serostatus was available to characterize immune exposure. Reports credit the classifier with highly specific, highly sensitive diagnosis of cytomegalovirus status. In a later analysis, an Asian-associated ancestry cluster reportedly showed fewer N-insertions than the approximately 640-donor mean. TCR beta V segments were, for the most part, productive about 90% or about 30% of the time in an earlier analysis.

The PCR used 60 Vbeta and 13 Jbeta primers. Measured with immunoSEQ multiplex PCR; TCRdb has only the in-frame clones, and not every one. This sample has about 190,000 clones, with about 77% found just once. Worth noting for this clone: The antigen is unknown.

Trimming removed 5 bases from V and 4 bases from J, with 11 bases in between. The CDR3 has 13 amino acids. CDR1 is SGHTA, CDR2 FQGTGA, per germline. The receptor was isolated from a woman in her 30s in good health and CMV-seropositive. This chain joins TRBV7-3 and TRBJ2-5; D possibly corresponds to TRBD2 (7 bases). The sample taken for sequencing was PBMCs. In nucleotides, the CDR3 is TGTGCCAGCAGCCGGGGGGCTGGAGAGACCCAGTACTTC. Amino acid sequence: CASSRGAGETQYF.